One and the same sample provided the 14 T cell receptor beta chains below, sequenced in a study of OX40 agonist ivuxolimab in advanced cancers. Clones were read by immunoSEQ multiplex PCR, and TCRdb kept only the in-frame ones, dropping some. This table has approximately 26,000 clones, around three quarters appearing once. The material was CD4+ or CD8+ T cells sorted from blood, obtained in a trial of the OX40 agonist ivuxolimab. The receptors come from an adult with an advanced solid tumor such as melanoma, head and neck, liver or kidney cancer.

J is TRBJ2-7 and V is TRBV7-9, with a possible D match to TRBD2 (5 bases). This CDR3 has 14 residues. Trimming removed 3 bases from V and 2 bases from J, with 11 bases in between. Germline assignment: CDR1 SEHNR and CDR2 FQNEAQ (reference sequence). CDR3: CASSFLSGTYEQYF. The CDR3 DNA follows: TGTGCCAGCAGCTTCCTCAGCGGTACCTACGAGCAGTACTTC.

The rearrangement links TRBV5-6 to TRBJ1-1; a weak D match, TRBD1 (6 bases). This CDR3 has 17 amino acids. CDR1 is SGHDT and CDR2 is YYEEEE in the germline V gene. The V gene lost 0 bases and the J gene lost 0 bases, with 15 bases spanning the gap. The CDR3 DNA follows: TGTGCCAGCAGCTTGGCTAGGGGGGCCGGAATGAACACTGAAGCTTTCTTT. It yields the protein CASSLARGAGMNTEAFF. Combining the CDR3 with reference TRBV5-6 and TRBJ1-1 gives the whole variable domain DAGVTQSPTHLIKTRGQQVTLRCSPKSGHDTVSWYQQALGQGPQFIFQYYEEEERQRGNFPDRFSGHQFPNYSSELNVNALLLGDSALYLCASSLARGAGMNTEAFFGQGTRLTVV.

The V gene is TRBV5-1, the J gene TRBJ1-1; 9 bases are shared with TRBD1. The CDR3 sequence is 15 residues long. The germline gives CDR1 SGHRS, CDR2 YFSETQ. J gave up 2 bases and V 4 bases, and 6 bases lay outside the gene matches. For the CDR3, the DNA is TGCGCCAGCAGCGCCCGGGACAGGGCCAACACTGAAGCTTTCTTT. Translation gives CASSARDRANTEAFF.

The chain recombines TRBV11-2 with TRBJ1-4; D is ambiguous. Germline V gene sequence: CDR1 SGHAT, CDR2 FQNNGV. This CDR3 region has 16 residues. Trimming shortened V by 4 bases and J by 7 bases, and 19 bases separated the two germline ends. CDR3 sequence (DNA): TGTGCCAGCAGCTCTCTAGTAGCCCAATCGGGTGAAAAACTGTTTTTT. Amino acids: CASSSLVAQSGEKLFF.

The chain employs TRBV14 and TRBJ2-7; tentatively, D is TRBD1 (5 bases). V was shortened by 0 bases and J by 6 bases, with 15 bases between the two germline ends. Germline CDR1 reads SGHDN; CDR2 reads FVKESK. The CDR3 extends over 15 amino acids. The CDR3 DNA sequence: TGTGCCAGCAGCCAAGATGTTTCAGGGTTTGGCGAGCAGTACTTC. The encoded protein is CASSQDVSGFGEQYF.

This chain joins TRBV5-1 and TRBJ1-2, with D possibly TRBD1 on 6 matching bases. From germline, CDR1 is SGHRS and CDR2 YFSETQ. The CDR3 loop spans 14 amino acids. The V and J ends lost 2 bases and 4 bases respectively, with 12 bases between them. The CDR3 reads CASSFSGVGYGYTF. In DNA, the CDR3 is TGCGCCAGCAGCTTTTCAGGGGTAGGCTATGGCTACACCTTC.

The rearrangement uses TRBV18 and TRBJ2-7; no definite D call. CDR1 is KGHSH and CDR2 is LQKENI in the germline V gene. With 3 bases removed from V and 7 bases from J, the gap between germline ends came to 13 bases. The CDR3 contains 13 residues. The CDR3 loop is CASSPRPDGEQYF. CDR3 bases: TGTGCCAGCTCACCGAGGCCCGACGGGGAGCAGTACTTC. The full variable domain, in which reference TRBV18 and TRBJ2-7 provide the parts outside the CDR3, is NAGVMQNPRHLVRRRGQEARLRCSPMKGHSHVYWYRQLPEEGLKFMVYLQKENIIDESGMPKERFSAEFPKEGPSILRIQQVVRGDSAAYFCASSPRPDGEQYFGPGTRLTVT.

This clone was found once. This chain connects TRBV15 to TRBJ2-7, with TRBD2 identical over 7 bases. Per the germline V gene, CDR1 is LNHNV and CDR2 is YYDKDF (reference sequence). The CDR3 consists of 13 residues. V gave up 0 bases and J gave up 6 bases; unmatched junction bases: 2. CDR3 sequence: CATSREGGFEQYF. CDR3 bases: TGTGCCACCAGCAGAGAGGGAGGGTTCGAGCAGTACTTC.

V and J are TRBV7-9 and TRBJ1-2; a possible D gene is TRBD1 (5 bases). CDR1 is SEHNR and CDR2 is FQNEAQ in the germline V gene (reference sequence). Trimming stripped 5 bases from V and 12 bases from J, with 19 bases between. The CDR3 length is 13 residues. Written as DNA, the CDR3 is TGTGCCAGCAGCCCTAGTGGGGGGGGACTCCACACCTTC. Its translation: CASSPSGGGLHTF.

About this clone itself: One end of the junction is discordant with germline, which a read error may explain. The rearrangement uses TRBV6-5 and TRBJ2-7; D gene uncertain. The CDR3 is made up of 14 amino acids. CDR1 and CDR2 from the germline V gene are MNHEY and SVGAGI. CDR3 region: CAGSRDGFTYEQYF. DNA for the CDR3: TGTGCCGGCAGTCGAGACGGATTTACCTACGAGCAGTACTTC.

This chain joins TRBV7-9 and TRBJ2-7; tentatively, D is TRBD2 (6 bases). Between the trimmed V and J ends, which lost 4 bases and 2 bases, there was a span of 12 bases. In germline, CDR1 is SEHNR, CDR2 FQNEAQ (reference sequence). The length of the CDR3 is 14 residues. DNA for the CDR3: TGTGCCAGCAGCTCAGGCGGGATAACCTACGAGCAGTACTTC. It yields the protein CASSSGGITYEQYF.

The count of this clone is one. V is TRBV30 and J is TRBJ1-2; D is undetermined. Germline CDR1 reads GTSNPN; CDR2 reads SVGIG (reference sequence). The V end was cut by 0 bases, the J end by 4 bases, with 9 bases between. The CDR3 spans 13 residues. For the CDR3, the DNA is TGTGCCTGGAGTGTACGGGAGGGCTATGGCTACACCTTC. It translates to CAWSVREGYGYTF.

The chain employs TRBV2 and TRBJ2-2; weak D call: TRBD2 (6 bases). The CDR3 has 17 amino acids. The germline V gene has CDR1 SNHLY and CDR2 FYNNEI. Trimming left V 8 bases short and J 3 bases short, with 22 bases between. CDR3 in DNA: TGTGCCAGCTTGGATGGTACTAGCTGGTTTGACACCGGGGAGCTGTTTTTT. Translation gives CASLDGTSWFDTGELFF.

In DNA, the CDR3 is TGCGCCAGCAGCTTGGCTCCGATTTCACCCCTCCACTTT. It specifies CASSLAPISPLHF. The J gene is TRBJ1-6, the V gene TRBV5-1, with no clear D. Germline CDR1 and CDR2: SGHRS and YFSETQ. This CDR3 region has 13 residues. V lost 0 bases and J lost 9, with 7 bases in between.